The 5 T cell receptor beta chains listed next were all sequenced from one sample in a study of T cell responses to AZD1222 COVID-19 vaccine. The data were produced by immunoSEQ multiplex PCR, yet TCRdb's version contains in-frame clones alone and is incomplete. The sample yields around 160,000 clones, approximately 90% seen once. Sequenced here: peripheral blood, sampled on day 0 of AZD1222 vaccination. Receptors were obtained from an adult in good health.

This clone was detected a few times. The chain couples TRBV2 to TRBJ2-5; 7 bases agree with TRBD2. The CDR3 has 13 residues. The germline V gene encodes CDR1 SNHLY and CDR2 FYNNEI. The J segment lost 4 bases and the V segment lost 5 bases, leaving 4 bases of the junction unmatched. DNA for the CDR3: TGTGCCAGCAGTCCTGGGGGGGGAGAGACCCAGTACTTC. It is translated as CASSPGGGETQYF. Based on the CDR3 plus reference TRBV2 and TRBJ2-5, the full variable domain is EPEVTQTPSHQVTQMGQEVILRCVPISNHLYFYWYRQILGQKVEFLVSFYNNEISEKSEIFDDQFSVERPDGSNFTLKIRSTKLEDSAMYFCASSPGGGETQYFGPGTRLLVL.

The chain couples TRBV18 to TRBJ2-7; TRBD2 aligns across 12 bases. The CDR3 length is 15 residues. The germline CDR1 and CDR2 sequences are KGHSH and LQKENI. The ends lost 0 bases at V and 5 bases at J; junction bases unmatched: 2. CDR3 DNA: TGTGCCAGCTCACCACCAGGACTAGCGGGAAACGAGCAGTACTTC. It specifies CASSPPGLAGNEQYF.

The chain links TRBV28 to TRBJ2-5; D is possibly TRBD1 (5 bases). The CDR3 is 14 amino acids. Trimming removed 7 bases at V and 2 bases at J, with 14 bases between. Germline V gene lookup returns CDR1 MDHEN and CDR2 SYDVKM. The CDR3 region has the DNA TGTGCCAGCAACGTACTTGACAGACAAGAGACCCAGTACTTC. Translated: CASNVLDRQETQYF.

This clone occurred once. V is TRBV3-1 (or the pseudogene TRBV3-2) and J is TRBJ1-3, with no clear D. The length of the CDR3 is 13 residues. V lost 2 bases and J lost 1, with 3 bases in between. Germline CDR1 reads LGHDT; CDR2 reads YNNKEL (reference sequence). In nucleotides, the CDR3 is TGTGCCAGCAGCCAAAATTCTGGAAACACCATATATTTT. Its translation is CASSQNSGNTIYF.

The CDR3 DNA is TGTGCCATCAGCCCCGGGACAGAAGAGACCCAGTACTTC. It yields the protein CAISPGTEETQYF. The chain employs TRBV10-3 and TRBJ2-5; 7 bases map to TRBD1. The CDR3 loop spans 13 amino acids. CDR1 is ENHRY, CDR2 SYGVKD, per germline. Trimming at V came to 6 bases and at J to 3 bases, leaving 4 bases not matched to a gene.